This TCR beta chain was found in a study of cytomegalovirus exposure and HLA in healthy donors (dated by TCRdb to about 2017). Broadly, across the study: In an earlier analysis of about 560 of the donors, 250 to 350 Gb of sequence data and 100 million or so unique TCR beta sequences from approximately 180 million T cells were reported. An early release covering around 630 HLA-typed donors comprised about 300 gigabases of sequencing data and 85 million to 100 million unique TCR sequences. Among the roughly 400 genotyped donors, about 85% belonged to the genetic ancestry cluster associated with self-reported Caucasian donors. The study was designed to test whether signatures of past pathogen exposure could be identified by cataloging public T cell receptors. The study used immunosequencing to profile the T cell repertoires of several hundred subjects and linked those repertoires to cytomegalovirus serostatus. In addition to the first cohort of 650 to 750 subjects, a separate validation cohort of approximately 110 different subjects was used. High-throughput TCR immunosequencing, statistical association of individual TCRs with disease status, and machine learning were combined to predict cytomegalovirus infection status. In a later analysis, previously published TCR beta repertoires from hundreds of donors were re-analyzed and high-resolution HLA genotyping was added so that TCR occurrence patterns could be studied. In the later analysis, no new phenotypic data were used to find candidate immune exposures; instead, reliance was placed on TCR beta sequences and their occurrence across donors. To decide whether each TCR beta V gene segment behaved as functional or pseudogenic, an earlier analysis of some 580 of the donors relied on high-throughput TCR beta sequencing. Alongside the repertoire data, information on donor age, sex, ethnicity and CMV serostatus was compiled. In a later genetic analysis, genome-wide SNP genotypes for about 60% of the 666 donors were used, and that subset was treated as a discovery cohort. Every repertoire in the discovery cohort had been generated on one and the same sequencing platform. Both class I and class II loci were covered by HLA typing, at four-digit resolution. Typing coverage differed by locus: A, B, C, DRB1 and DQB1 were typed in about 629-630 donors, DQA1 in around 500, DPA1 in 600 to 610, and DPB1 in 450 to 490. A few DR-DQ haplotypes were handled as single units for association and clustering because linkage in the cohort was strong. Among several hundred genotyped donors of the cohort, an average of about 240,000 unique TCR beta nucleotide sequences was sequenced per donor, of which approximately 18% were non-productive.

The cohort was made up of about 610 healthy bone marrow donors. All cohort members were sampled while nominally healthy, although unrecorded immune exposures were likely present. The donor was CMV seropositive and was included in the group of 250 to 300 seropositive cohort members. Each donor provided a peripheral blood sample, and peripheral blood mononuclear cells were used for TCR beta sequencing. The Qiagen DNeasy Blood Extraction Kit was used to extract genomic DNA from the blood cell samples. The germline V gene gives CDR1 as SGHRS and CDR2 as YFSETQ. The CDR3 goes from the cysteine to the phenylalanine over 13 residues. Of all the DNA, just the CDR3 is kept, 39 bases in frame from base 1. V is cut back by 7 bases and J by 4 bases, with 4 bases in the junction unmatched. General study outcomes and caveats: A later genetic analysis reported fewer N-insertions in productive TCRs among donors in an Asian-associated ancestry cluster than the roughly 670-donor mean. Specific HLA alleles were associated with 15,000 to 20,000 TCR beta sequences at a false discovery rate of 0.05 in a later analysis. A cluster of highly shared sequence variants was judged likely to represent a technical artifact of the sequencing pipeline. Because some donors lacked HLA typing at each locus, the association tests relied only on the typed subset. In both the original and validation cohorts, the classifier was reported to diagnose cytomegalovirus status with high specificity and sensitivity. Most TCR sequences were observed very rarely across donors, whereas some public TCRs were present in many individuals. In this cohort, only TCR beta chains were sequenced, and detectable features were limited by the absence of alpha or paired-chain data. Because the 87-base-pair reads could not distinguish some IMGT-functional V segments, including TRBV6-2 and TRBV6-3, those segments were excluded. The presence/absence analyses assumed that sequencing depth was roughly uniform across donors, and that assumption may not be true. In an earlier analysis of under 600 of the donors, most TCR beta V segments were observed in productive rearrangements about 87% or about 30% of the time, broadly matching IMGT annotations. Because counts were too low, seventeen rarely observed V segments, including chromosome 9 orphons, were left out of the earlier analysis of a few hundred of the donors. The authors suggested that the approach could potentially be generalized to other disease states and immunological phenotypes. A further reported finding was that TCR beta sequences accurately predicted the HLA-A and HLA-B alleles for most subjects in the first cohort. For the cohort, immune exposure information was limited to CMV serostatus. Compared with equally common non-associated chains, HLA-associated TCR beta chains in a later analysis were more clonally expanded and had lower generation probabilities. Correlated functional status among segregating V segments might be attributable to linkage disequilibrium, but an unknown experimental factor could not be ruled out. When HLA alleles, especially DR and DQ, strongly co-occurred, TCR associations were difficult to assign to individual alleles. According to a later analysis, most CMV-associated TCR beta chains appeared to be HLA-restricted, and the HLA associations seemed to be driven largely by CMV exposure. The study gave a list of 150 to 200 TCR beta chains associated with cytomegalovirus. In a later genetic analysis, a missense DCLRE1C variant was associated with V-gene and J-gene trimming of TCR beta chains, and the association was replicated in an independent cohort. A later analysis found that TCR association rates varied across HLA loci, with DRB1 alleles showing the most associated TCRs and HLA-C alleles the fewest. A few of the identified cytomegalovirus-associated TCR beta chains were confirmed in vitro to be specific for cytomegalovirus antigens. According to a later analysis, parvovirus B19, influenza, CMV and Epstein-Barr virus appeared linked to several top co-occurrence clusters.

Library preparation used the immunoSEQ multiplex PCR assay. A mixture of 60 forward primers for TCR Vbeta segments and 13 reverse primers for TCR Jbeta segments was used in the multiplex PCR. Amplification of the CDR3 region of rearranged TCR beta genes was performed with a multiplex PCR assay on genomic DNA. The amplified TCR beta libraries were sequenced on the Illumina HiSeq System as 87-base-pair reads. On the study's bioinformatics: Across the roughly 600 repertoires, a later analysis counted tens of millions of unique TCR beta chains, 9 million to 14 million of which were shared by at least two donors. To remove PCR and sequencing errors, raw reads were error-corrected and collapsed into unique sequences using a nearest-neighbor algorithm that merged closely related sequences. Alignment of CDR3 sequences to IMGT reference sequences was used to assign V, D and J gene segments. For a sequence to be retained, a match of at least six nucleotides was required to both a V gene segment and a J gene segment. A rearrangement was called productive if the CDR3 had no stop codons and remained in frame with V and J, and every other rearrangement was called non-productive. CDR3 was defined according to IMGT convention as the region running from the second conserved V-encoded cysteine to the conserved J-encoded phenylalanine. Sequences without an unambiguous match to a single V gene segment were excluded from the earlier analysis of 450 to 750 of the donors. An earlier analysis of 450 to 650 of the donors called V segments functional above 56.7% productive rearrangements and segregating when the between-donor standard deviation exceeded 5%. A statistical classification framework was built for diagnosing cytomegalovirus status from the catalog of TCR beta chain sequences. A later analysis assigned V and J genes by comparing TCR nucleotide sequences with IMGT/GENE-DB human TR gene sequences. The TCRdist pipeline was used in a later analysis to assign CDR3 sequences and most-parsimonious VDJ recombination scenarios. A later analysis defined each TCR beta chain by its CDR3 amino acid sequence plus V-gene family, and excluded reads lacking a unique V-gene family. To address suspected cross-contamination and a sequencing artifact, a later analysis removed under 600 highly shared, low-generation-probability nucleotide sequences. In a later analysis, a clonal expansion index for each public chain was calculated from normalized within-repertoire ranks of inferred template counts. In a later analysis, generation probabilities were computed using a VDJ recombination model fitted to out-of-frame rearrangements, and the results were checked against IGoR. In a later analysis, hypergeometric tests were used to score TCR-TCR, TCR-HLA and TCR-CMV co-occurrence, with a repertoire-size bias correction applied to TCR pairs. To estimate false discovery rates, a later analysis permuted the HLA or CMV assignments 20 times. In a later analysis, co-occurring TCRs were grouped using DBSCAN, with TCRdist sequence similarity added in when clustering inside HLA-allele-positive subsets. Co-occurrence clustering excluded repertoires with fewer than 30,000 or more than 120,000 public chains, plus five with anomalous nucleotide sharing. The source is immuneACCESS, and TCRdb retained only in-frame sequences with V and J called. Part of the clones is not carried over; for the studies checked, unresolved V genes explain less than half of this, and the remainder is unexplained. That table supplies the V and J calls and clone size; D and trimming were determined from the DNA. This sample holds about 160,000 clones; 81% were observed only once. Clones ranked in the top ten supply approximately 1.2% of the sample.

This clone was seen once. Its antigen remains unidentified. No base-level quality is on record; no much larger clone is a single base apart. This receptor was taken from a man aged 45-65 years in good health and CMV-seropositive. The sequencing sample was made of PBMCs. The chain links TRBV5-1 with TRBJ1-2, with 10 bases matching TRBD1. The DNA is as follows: TGCGCCAGCCGGACAGGGGGAGTCTATGGCTACACCTTC. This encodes CASRTGGVYGYTF.